The rows below give T cell receptor beta chains drawn from one sample of a study of metastatic and nonmetastatic thyroid tumors. Via MiXCR, TCRdb re-called the PCR reads. The sample holds roughly 6,500 clones; around 30% are singletons and the top ten take around two fifths. Sequenced input: tumor tissue. Source of these receptors: a female donor with papillary thyroid cancer or a benign thyroid nodule (not recorded which). Some clones in this sample may be carry-over from other donors' samples. Both conserved end residues are part of each CDR3. D genes are given only for firm matches. Clone size, where shown, is once, few, many, or a class for clones that have expanded.

15,.,TRBV9,TRBD1,TRBJ1-6,CASSATGDIGSPLHF,TGTGCCAGCAGCGCGACAGGGGACATTGGTTCACCCCTCCACTTT
15,medium-sized,TRBV6-4,TRBD1,TRBJ2-3,CASSMTWDSIDTQYF,TGTGCCAGCAGTATGACATGGGACAGCATAGATACGCAGTATTTT
12,.,TRBV5-5,.,TRBJ1-4,CASSLSGEKLFF,TGTGCCAGCAGCTTGTCCGGAGAAAAACTGTTTTTT
14,many,TRBV20-1,TRBD1,TRBJ1-3,CSARGGTVRNTVYF,TGCAGTGCTAGAGGCGGGACAGTTCGAAACACCGTATATTTT
15,.,TRBV6-5,TRBD1,TRBJ2-7,CASSSREAGGYEQYF,TGTGCCAGCAGTTCTCGAGAGGCAGGGGGCTACGAGCAGTACTTC
15,medium-sized,TRBV4-1,.,TRBJ1-4,CASSQEGQSGEKLFF,TGCGCCAGCAGCCAAGAGGGCCAGTCCGGTGAAAAACTGTTTTTT
15,.,TRBV9,.,TRBJ2-1,CASSVTGTSYNEQFF,TGTGCCAGCAGCGTAACCGGGACTTCCTACAATGAGCAGTTCTTC
14,few,TRBV28,.,TRBJ2-7,CASSFVQGRAEQYF,TGTGCCAGCAGTTTCGTACAGGGGAGGGCCGAGCAGTACTTC
12,.,TRBV6-1,.,TRBJ1-5,CASSPPGQPQHF,TGTGCCAGCAGTCCCCCGGGTCAGCCCCAGCATTTT
14,many,TRBV20-1,.,TRBJ1-4,CSALDQGSGEKLFF,TGCAGTGCGCTTGACCAGGGATCGGGTGAAAAACTGTTTTTT
13,medium-sized,TRBV19,TRBD2,TRBJ2-1,CASSKAGGNEQFF,TGTGCCAGTAGTAAGGCGGGAGGTAATGAGCAGTTCTTC
14,medium-sized,TRBV5-1,.,TRBJ2-2,CASRGATNTGELFF,TGCGCCAGCAGAGGCGCAACGAACACCGGGGAGCTGTTTTTT
14,.,TRBV15,.,TRBJ1-1,CATSRDSAGTEAFF,TGTGCCACCAGCAGAGATTCGGCAGGCACTGAAGCTTTCTTT
14,few,TRBV28,TRBD1,TRBJ1-2,CASSSQGAGYGYTF,TGTGCCAGCAGTTCACAGGGGGCAGGGTATGGCTACACCTTC
16,.,TRBV6-1,TRBD2,TRBJ2-5,CASSESSSSGMKTQYF,TGTGCCAGCAGTGAAAGTAGTAGTAGCGGGATGAAGACCCAGTACTTC
14,.,TRBV6-1,.,TRBJ1-6,CASRLSSPNSPLHF,TGTGCCAGCAGGCTGAGTAGCCCCAATTCACCCCTCCACTTT
13,.,TRBV18,.,TRBJ1-1,CASSLGRNTEAFF,TGTGCCAGCTCACTGGGCAGGAACACTGAAGCTTTCTTT
14,many,TRBV20-1,.,TRBJ1-5,CSAKDSGPNQPQHF,TGCAGTGCTAAGGATTCCGGACCCAATCAGCCCCAGCATTTT
16,.,TRBV11-3,.,TRBJ1-1,CASSLGLRGARTEAFF,TGTGCCAGCAGCTTAGGTCTCCGGGGGGCGCGGACTGAAGCTTTCTTT
11,many,TRBV11-2,.,TRBJ2-1,CASSYRITQFF,TGTGCCAGCAGCTATCGTATCACTCAGTTCTTC
15,many,TRBV11-2,TRBD2,TRBJ2-3,CASSSGLAGVNTQYF,TGTGCCAGCAGCTCGGGACTAGCGGGGGTAAATACGCAGTATTTT
13,.,TRBV4-3,TRBD2,TRBJ2-1,CASSQKERGEQFF,TGCGCCAGCAGCCAAAAGGAGCGGGGTGAGCAGTTCTTC
16,many,TRBV20-1,TRBD1,TRBJ1-1,CSARDPQGAGNTEAFF,TGCAGTGCTAGAGATCCCCAGGGGGCTGGTAACACTGAAGCTTTCTTT
16,.,TRBV30,TRBD1,TRBJ2-7,CAWSVHPGQGRDEQYF,TGTGCCTGGAGTGTACACCCGGGACAGGGGCGAGACGAGCAGTACTTC
16,medium-sized,TRBV4-1,TRBD1,TRBJ1-1,CASSHYRDSREIEAFF,TGCGCCAGCAGCCATTACCGGGACAGTCGAGAGATTGAAGCTTTCTTT
16,medium-sized,TRBV4-3,.,TRBJ2-3,CASSQATGTPGDPQYF,TGCGCCAGCAGCCAAGCGACCGGGACTCCCGGGGATCCGCAGTATTTT
14,.,TRBV5-1,.,TRBJ1-6,CASSLDRAGSPLHF,TGCGCCAGCAGCTTGGACAGGGCAGGTTCACCCCTCCACTTT
12,many,TRBV14,.,TRBJ1-2,CASSQIWTDVTF,TGTGCCAGCAGCCAAATATGGACAGACGTAACCTTC
15,.,TRBV4-2,TRBD1,TRBJ1-2,CASSQEEGAQDGYTF,TGTGCCAGCAGCCAAGAGGAGGGGGCACAGGATGGCTACACCTTC
12,many,TRBV11-3,.,TRBJ2-1,CASSLDRTKQFF,TGTGCCAGCAGCTTAGATCGAACTAAGCAGTTCTTC
14,.,TRBV20-1,.,TRBJ1-2,CSADAPRLGSGYTF,TGCAGTGCCGACGCCCCTCGTTTGGGGAGTGGCTACACCTTC
16,.,TRBV20-1,TRBD1,TRBJ1-1,CSARDRDRLMNTEAFF,TGCAGTGCTAGGGACCGGGACAGACTTATGAACACTGAAGCTTTCTTT
15,few,TRBV28,.,TRBJ2-7,CASSLRTEGSYEQYF,TGTGCCAGCAGTTTACGGACGGAGGGCTCCTACGAGCAGTACTTC
12,once,TRBV20-1,.,TRBJ2-7,CSAADTAYGQYF,TGCAGTGCTGCCGACACAGCCTACGGTCAGTACTTC
13,few,TRBV19,TRBD1,TRBJ1-6,CASRDRGGSPLHF,TGTGCCAGTAGGGACAGGGGAGGATCACCCCTCCACTTT
16,.,TRBV4-3,TRBD2,TRBJ2-2,CASSPRLAVPTGELFF,TGCGCCAGCAGCCCTCGACTAGCGGTCCCCACCGGGGAGCTGTTTTTT
14,many,TRBV6-4,TRBD1,TRBJ1-2,CASSDPRTGGGYTF,TGTGCCAGCAGTGACCCCCGGACAGGGGGCGGCTACACCTTC
15,medium-sized,TRBV24-1,.,TRBJ1-1,CATSDSDGGGTEAFF,TGTGCCACCAGTGATTCGGACGGCGGGGGCACTGAAGCTTTCTTT
16,.,TRBV20-1,TRBD2,TRBJ2-1,CSARPPLAGGYNEQFF,TGCAGTGCCAGACCCCCCCTAGCGGGGGGCTACAATGAGCAGTTCTTC
14,.,TRBV5-1,.,TRBJ1-2,CASSSVQRSYGYTF,TGCGCCAGCAGCTCTGTGCAGCGATCCTATGGCTACACCTTC
14,.,TRBV20-1,.,TRBJ2-7,CSATKRTGSYEQYF,TGCAGTGCGACGAAGCGGACTGGGTCCTACGAGCAGTACTTC
12,medium-sized,TRBV6-1,.,TRBJ1-1,CASIFGGTEAFF,TGTGCCAGCATCTTTGGGGGAACTGAAGCTTTCTTT
16,few,TRBV28,TRBD2,TRBJ2-5,CASSPRRSGREETQYF,TGTGCCAGCAGTCCCCGTCGTAGCGGGAGGGAAGAGACCCAGTACTTC
12,medium-sized,TRBV30,.,TRBJ1-1,CAWSPSGTKAFF,TGTGCCTGGAGTCCCTCAGGGACGAAAGCTTTCTTT
17,medium-sized,TRBV4-1,.,TRBJ1-6,CASSQIGRGGKNSPLHF,TGCGCCAGCAGCCAAATAGGGAGGGGGGGTAAAAATTCACCCCTCCACTTT
17,few,TRBV9,TRBD1,TRBJ1-1,CASSIHRGGPGNTEAFF,TGTGCCAGCAGCATCCACAGGGGCGGTCCGGGGAACACTGAAGCTTTCTTT
15,few,TRBV27,.,TRBJ1-1,CASTRSLRGSTEAFF,TGTGCCAGCACTCGTTCCCTTCGGGGCAGCACTGAAGCTTTCTTT
15,.,TRBV6-2/TRBV6-3,TRBD2,TRBJ2-1,CASSLLADFYNEQFF,TGTGCCAGCAGTTTACTAGCGGACTTCTACAATGAGCAGTTCTTC
16,.,TRBV5-1,TRBD1,TRBJ2-2,CASSLRGQGNTGELFF,TGCGCCAGCAGCTTGAGGGGACAGGGTAACACCGGGGAGCTGTTTTTT
16,.,TRBV12-3/TRBV12-4,TRBD2,TRBJ2-3,CASSFTSGISTDTQYF,TGTGCCAGCAGTTTCACTAGCGGGATCTCCACAGATACGCAGTATTTT
19,once,TRBV6-9,TRBD2,TRBJ2-7,CASSYSREALLAGSYEQYF,TGTGCCAGCAGTTATTCGAGGGAGGCCTTACTAGCGGGTTCCTACGAGCAGTACTTC
15,.,TRBV19,TRBD1,TRBJ1-6,CASGWDSSYNSPLHF,TGTGCCAGTGGGTGGGACAGCTCCTATAATTCACCCCTCCACTTT
15,.,TRBV7-2,TRBD2,TRBJ2-7,CASSLAAGTTYEQYF,TGTGCCAGCAGCTTAGCGGCAGGGACTACCTACGAGCAGTACTTC
14,.,TRBV30,TRBD1,TRBJ1-3,CAMTGASSGNTIYF,TGTGCCATGACAGGGGCCAGCTCTGGAAACACCATATATTTT
15,medium-sized,TRBV16,.,TRBJ2-1,CASLDRQPAYNEQFF,TGTGCCAGCCTCGACAGGCAGCCAGCCTACAATGAGCAGTTCTTC